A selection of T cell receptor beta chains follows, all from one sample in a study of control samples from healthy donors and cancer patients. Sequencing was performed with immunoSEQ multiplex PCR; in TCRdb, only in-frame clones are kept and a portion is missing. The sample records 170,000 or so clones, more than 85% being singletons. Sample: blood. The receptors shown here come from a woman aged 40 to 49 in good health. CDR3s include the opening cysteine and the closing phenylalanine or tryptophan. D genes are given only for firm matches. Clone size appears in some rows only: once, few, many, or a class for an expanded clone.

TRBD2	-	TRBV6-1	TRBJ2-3	TGTGCCAGCAGTGAAGTTATAGCGGGGGGCCACACAGATACGCAGTATTTT	CASSEVIAGGHTDTQYF
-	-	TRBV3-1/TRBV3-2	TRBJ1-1	TGTGCCAGCAGCCAAGGATGGTCGAGGGGCACTGAAGCTTTCTTT	CASSQGWSRGTEAFF
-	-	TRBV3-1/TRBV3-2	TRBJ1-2	TGTGCCAGCAGCCCGGGAAGGGTTCCTAACTATGGCTACACCTTC	CASSPGRVPNYGYTF
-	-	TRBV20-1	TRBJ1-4	TGCAGTGCTGAACAAGAAAAAAAACTGTTTTTT	CSAEQEKKLFF
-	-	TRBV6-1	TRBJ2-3	TGTGCCAGCAGTGAAGCGCCGGGGGCGCTCTATACGCAGTATTTT	CASSEAPGALYTQYF
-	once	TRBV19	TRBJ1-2	TGTGCCAGTAGTGTGGGACGGAGCTATGGCTACACCTTC	CASSVGRSYGYTF
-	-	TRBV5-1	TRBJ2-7	TGCGCCACTACGACGGATCCGAGCTCCTACGAGCAGTACTTC	CATTTDPSSYEQYF
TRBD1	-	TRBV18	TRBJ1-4	TGTGCCAGCTTCCGGGACAGTAAAGAAAAACTGTTTTTT	CASFRDSKEKLFF
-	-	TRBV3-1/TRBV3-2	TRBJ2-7	TGTGCCAGCAGCCAAGCAGTCGGGTCCTACGAGCAGTACTTC	CASSQAVGSYEQYF
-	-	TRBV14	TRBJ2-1	TGTGCCAGCAGCCTTATGATGGAAAATGAGCAGTTCTTC	CASSLMMENEQFF
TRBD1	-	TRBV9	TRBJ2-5	TGTGCCAGCAGCGTCTCCGGGACAGGGCCTGAGACCCAGTACTTC	CASSVSGTGPETQYF
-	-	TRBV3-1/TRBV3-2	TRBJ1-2	TGTGCCAGCAGCCAAGTAAGTCGGTTATTAGGCGATGGCTACACCTTC	CASSQVSRLLGDGYTF
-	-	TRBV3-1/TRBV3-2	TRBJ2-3	TGTGCCAGCAGCCGGTTAATGAGCACAGATACGCAGTATTTT	CASSRLMSTDTQYF
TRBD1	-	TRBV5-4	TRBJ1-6	TGTGCCAGCAGCGACGTGGGGACAGGGGGAATTAATTCACCCCTCCACTTT	CASSDVGTGGINSPLHF
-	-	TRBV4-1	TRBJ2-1	TGCGCCAGCAGCCAACGGACCGATTCCTACAATGAGCAGTTCTTC	CASSQRTDSYNEQFF
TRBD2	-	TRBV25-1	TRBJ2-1	TGTGCCAGCACCCTCGGGCTAGCGGGATACAATGAGCAGTTCTTC	CASTLGLAGYNEQFF
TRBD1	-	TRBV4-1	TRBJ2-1	TGCGCCAGCAGCCGAGACAGGGGGACCTACAATGAGCAGTTCTTC	CASSRDRGTYNEQFF
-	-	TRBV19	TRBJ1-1	TGTGCCAGTAGCTCCCAGTTACCTGAAGCTTTCTTT	CASSSQLPEAFF
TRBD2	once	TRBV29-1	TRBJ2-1	TGCAGCGGCGCCCCGGGACTAGCGGGGGGACAGGGTGAGCAGTTCTTC	CSGAPGLAGGQGEQFF
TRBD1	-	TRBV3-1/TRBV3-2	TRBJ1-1	TGTGCCAGCAGCAGAAGGACAGGGGGGGACACTGAAGCTTTCTTT	CASSRRTGGDTEAFF
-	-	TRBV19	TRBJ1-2	TGTGCCAGTAGTACATCCCTGGGGGGGGTCGGTGGCTACACCTTC	CASSTSLGGVGGYTF
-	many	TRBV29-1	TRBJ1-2	TGCAGCGGCTACTGGGGAGGAATCTATGGCTACACCTTC	CSGYWGGIYGYTF
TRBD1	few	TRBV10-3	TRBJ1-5	TGTGCCATCAGGGCTCCACTTGCCACCGGGACAGACACTAATCAGCCCCAGCATTTT	CAIRAPLATGTDTNQPQHF
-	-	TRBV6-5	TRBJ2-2	TGTGCCAGCAGGGACACACCCGGGGAGCTGTTTTTT	CASRDTPGELFF
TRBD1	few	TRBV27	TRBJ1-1	TGTGCCAGCAGTCTTCAATTTGACAGGGCGAGTGAAGCTTTCTTT	CASSLQFDRASEAFF
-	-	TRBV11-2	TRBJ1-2	TGTGCCAGCAGCTACCGTGTCTATGGCTACACCTTC	CASSYRVYGYTF
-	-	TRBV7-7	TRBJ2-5	TGTGCCAGCAGCTTACATCTTTCTCAAGAGACCCAGTACTTC	CASSLHLSQETQYF
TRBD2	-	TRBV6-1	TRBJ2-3	TGTGCCAGCAGTGCCACACTAGCGGGGCAAATCACAGATACGCAGTATTTT	CASSATLAGQITDTQYF
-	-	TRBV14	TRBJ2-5	TGTGCCAGCAGCCAAGGGGACTCGCCCGCGGAGACCCAGTACTTC	CASSQGDSPAETQYF
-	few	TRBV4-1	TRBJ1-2	TGCGCCAGCAGCCAAGTGGCTAACTATGGCTACACCTTC	CASSQVANYGYTF
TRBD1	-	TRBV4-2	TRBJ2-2	TGTGCCAGCAGCCGAGGGACAGGGGGGTTCGGGGAGCTGTTTTTT	CASSRGTGGFGELFF
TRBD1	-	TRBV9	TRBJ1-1	TGTGCCAGCAGCGCCCCCGGGACAGGCGCGACAGAAGCTTTCTTT	CASSAPGTGATEAFF
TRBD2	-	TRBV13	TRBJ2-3	TGTGCCAGCAGCTCCCGACTAGCGGGGATTATAGCCGCCCAGTATTTT	CASSSRLAGIIAAQYF
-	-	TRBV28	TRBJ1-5	TGTGCCAGCAGTGGGGGCAGGCTAAACAATCAGCCCCAGCATTTT	CASSGGRLNNQPQHF
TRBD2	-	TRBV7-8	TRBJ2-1	TGTGCCAGCAGCTCTGGCGGGACTAGCGGGGGTTACAATGAGCAGTTCTTC	CASSSGGTSGGYNEQFF
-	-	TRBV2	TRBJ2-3	TGTGCCAGCAGTGGGGCAGATACGCAGTATTTT	CASSGADTQYF
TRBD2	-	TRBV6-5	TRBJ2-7	TGTGCCAGCCGGGCGGGGACTAGCGATGTACAGCAGTACTTC	CASRAGTSDVQQYF
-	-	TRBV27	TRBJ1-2	TGTGCCAGCAGCTTATCGATGACAGACCTCTATGGCTACACCTTC	CASSLSMTDLYGYTF
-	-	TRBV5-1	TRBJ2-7	TGCGCCAGCAGCTTGCTTCGGGGGTACGAGCAGTACTTC	CASSLLRGYEQYF
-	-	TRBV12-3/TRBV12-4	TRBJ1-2	TGTGCCAGCAGTTTGGGGGGGCTTGGCTACACCTTC	CASSLGGLGYTF
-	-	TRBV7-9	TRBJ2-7	TGTGCCAGCAGCTTAGCGGGGGGCTCCTACGAGCAGTACTTC	CASSLAGGSYEQYF
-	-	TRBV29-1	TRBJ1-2	TGCAGCGTTGAAGATCTCGCCGGGTATGGCTACACCTTC	CSVEDLAGYGYTF
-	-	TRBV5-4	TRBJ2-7	TGTGCCAGCAGCTTCGAGGAACGGATGGAGCAGTACTTC	CASSFEERMEQYF
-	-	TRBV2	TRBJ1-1	TGTGCCAGCAGAGGTGATCGACAGGACGCATCGAACACTGAAGCTTTCTTT	CASRGDRQDASNTEAFF
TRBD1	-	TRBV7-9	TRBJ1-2	TGTGCCAGCAGCCCGACCACGACAGGGGATAAGCGCAACTATGGCTACACCTTC	CASSPTTTGDKRNYGYTF
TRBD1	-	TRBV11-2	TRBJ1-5	TGTGCCAGCAGCTCGGACAGGGGTGGGACCCAGCATTTT	CASSSDRGGTQHF
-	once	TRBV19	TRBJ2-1	TGTGCCAGTAGTAGGGACTCCTACAATGAGCAGTTCTTC	CASSRDSYNEQFF
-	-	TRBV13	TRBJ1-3	TGTGCCAGCAGCTCAAATACCCTAGCCATATATTTT	CASSSNTLAIYF
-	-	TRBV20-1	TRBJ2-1	TGCAGTGCTGGGCCGGGATGGGAGCAGTTCTTC	CSAGPGWEQFF
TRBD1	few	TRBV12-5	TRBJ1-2	TGTGCTAGTGGTTTGGGTTCAGGGGGCGCTTTCATGGACTATGGCTACACCTTC	CASGLGSGGAFMDYGYTF
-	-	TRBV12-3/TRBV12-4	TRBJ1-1	TGTGCCAGCAGTCCCCGTGGAGGGGGTGAAGCTTTCTTT	CASSPRGGGEAFF
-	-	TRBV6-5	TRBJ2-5	TGTGCCAGCGGAGTTTCGGGGATCGGGTCAGAGACCCAGTACTTC	CASGVSGIGSETQYF
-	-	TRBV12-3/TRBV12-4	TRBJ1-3	TGTGCCAGCAGCCCCGCTGGAAACACCATATATTTT	CASSPAGNTIYF
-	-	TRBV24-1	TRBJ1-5	TGTGCCACCAGTGATCCCAGCATAATCGGGCATCTGGTCGACCTTAGCAATCAGCCCCAGCATTTT	CATSDPSIIGHLVDLSNQPQHF
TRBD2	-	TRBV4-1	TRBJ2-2	TGCGCCAGCAGCCAAGGTGGACTAGCGGGGGGGCGGACCGGGGAGCTGTTTTTT	CASSQGGLAGGRTGELFF
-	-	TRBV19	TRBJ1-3	TGTGCCAGTAGTTGGTCTCGAGGTGGAGATGGAAACACCATATATTTT	CASSWSRGGDGNTIYF
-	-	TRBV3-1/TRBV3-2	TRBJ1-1	TGTGCCAGCAGCCAAGGACCGGCCAGAAGCGCTTTCTTT	CASSQGPARSAFF
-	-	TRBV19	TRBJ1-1	TGTGCCAGTACCCCACAGGCGAACACTGAAGCTTTCTTT	CASTPQANTEAFF
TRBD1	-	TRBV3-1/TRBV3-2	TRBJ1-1	TGTGCCAGCAGCCTAGGACAGGTTCTGAACACTGAAGCTTTCTTT	CASSLGQVLNTEAFF
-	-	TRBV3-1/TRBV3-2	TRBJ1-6	TGTGCCAGCAGCCAAGAGGAGGGGAGAGGTAATTCACCCCTCCACTTT	CASSQEEGRGNSPLHF